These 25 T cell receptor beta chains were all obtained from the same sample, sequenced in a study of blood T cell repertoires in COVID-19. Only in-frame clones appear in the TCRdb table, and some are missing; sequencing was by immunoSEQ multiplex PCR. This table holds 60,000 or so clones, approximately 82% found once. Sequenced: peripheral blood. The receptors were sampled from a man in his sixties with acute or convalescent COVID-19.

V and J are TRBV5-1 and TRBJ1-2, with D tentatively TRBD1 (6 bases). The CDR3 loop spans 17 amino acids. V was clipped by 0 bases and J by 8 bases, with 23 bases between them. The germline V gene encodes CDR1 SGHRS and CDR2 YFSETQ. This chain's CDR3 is CASSLAGTGLALGGYTF. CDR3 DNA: TGCGCCAGCAGCTTGGCCGGAACAGGGTTGGCCCTTGGGGGCTACACCTTC.

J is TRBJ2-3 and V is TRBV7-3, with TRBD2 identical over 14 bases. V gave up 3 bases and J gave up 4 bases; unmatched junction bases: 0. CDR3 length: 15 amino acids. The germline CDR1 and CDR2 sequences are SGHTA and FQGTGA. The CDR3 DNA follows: TGTGCCAGCAGCTTGGGACTAGCGGGGGCAGATACGCAGTATTTT. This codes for CASSLGLAGADTQYF.

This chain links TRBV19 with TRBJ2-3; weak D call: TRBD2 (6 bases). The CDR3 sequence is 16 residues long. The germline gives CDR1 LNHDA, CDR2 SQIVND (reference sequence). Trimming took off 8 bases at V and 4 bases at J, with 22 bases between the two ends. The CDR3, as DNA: TGTGCCAGTGGAAATCAGGGAGGAGGGAGGCCAGATACGCAGTATTTT. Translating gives CASGNQGGGRPDTQYF.

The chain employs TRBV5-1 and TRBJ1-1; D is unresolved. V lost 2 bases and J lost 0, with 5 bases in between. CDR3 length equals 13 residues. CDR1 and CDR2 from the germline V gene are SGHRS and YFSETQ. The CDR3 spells CASSFDMNTEAFF. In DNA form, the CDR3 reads TGCGCCAGCAGCTTCGACATGAACACTGAAGCTTTCTTT.

The CDR3 DNA reads TGTGCCAGCAGTGGCACTCGAGGAGAGACCCAGTACTTC. It is translated as CASSGTRGETQYF. This rearrangement joins TRBV25-1 to TRBJ2-5; no reliable D call. The CDR3 extends over 13 amino acids. The germline CDR1 and CDR2 sequences are MGHDK and SYGVNS. V lost 4 bases, J lost 4 bases, and 10 bases lay in between.

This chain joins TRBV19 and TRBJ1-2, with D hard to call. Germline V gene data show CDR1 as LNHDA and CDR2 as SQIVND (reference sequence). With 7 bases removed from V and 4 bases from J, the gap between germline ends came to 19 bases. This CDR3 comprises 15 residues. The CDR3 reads CASIPALGSLYGYTF. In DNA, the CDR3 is TGTGCCAGTATTCCTGCCCTAGGCTCTCTCTATGGCTACACCTTC.

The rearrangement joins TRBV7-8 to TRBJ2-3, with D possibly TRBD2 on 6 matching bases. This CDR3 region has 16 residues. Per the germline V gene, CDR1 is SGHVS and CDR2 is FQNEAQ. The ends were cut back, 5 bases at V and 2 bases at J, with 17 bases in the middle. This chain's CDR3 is CASSTRLVPTTDTQYF. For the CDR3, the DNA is TGTGCCAGCAGCACCCGACTAGTTCCCACCACAGATACGCAGTATTTT. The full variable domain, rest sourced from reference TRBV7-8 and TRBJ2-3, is GAGVSQSPRYKVAKRGQDVALRCDPISGHVSLFWYQQALGQGPEFLTYFQNEAQLDKSGLPSDRFFAERPEGSVSTLKIQRTQQEDSAVYLCASSTRLVPTTDTQYFGPGTRLTVL.

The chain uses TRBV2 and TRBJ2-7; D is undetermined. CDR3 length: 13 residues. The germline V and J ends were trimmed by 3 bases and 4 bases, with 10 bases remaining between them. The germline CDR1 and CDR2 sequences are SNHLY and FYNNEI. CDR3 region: CASSEWYQYEQYF. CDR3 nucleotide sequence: TGTGCCAGCAGTGAGTGGTATCAGTACGAGCAGTACTTC.

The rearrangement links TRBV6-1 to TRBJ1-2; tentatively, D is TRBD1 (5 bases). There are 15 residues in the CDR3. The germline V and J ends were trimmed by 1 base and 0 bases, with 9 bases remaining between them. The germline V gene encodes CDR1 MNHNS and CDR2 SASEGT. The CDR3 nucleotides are TGTGCCAGCAGTGAAGGTCCAGGGCCTAACTATGGCTACACCTTC. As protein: CASSEGPGPNYGYTF.

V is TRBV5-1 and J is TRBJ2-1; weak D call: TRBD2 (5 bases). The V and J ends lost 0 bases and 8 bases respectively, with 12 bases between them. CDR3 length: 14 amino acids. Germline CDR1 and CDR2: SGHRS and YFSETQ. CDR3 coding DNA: TGCGCCAGCAGCTTGGATAAGGCGGGCCATGAGCAGTTCTTC. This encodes CASSLDKAGHEQFF.

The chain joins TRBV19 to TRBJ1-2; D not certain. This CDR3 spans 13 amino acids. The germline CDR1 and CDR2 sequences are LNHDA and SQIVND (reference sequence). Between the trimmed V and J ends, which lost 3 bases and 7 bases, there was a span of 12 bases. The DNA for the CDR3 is TGTGCCAGTAGTATTGGAGGCGAAGCTGGCTACACCTTC. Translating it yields CASSIGGEAGYTF.

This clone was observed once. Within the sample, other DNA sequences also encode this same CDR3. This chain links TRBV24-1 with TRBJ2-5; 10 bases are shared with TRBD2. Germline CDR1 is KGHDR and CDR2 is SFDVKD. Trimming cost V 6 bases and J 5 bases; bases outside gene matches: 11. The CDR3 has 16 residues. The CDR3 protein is CATSSSSGGLGETQYF. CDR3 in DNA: TGTGCCACCAGTTCTTCTAGCGGGGGATTGGGGGAGACCCAGTACTTC.

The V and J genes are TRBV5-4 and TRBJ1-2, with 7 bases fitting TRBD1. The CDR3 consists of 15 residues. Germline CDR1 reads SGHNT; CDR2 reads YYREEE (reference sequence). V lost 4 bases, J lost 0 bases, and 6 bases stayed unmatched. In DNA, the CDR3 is TGTGCCAGCAGCCCAGGGGGACTTTCTAACTATGGCTACACCTTC. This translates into CASSPGGLSNYGYTF.

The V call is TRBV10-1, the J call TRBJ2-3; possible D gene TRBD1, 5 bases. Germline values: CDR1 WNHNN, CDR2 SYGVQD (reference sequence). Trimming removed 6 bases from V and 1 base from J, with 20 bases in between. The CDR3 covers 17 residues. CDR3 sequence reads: CASSPKPRQRRTDTQYF. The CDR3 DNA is TGCGCCAGCAGCCCAAAACCCCGACAGCGACGCACAGATACGCAGTATTTT.

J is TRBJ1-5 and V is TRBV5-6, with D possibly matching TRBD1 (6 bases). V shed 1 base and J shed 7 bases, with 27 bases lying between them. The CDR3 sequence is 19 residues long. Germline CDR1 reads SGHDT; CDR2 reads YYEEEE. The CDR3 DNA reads TGTGCCAGCAGCTTGTCTGAGTCTAGGACGGGGACAAGGTTGCAGCCCCAGCATTTT. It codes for CASSLSESRTGTRLQPQHF.

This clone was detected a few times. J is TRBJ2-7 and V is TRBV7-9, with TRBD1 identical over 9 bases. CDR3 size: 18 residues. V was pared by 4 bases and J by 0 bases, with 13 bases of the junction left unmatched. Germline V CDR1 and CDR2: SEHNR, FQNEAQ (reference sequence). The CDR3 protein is CASSSSFWTGESSYEQYF. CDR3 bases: TGTGCCAGCAGCTCTTCCTTTTGGACAGGGGAAAGCTCCTACGAGCAGTACTTC.

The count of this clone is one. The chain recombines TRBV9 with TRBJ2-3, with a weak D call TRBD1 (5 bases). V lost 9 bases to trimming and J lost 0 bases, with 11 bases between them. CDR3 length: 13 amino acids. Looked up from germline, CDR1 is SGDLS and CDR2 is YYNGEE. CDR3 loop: CANHRRSTDTQYF. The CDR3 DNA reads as TGTGCCAATCACAGGAGAAGCACAGATACGCAGTATTTT. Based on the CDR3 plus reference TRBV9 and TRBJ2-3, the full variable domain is DSGVTQTPKHLITATGQRVTLRCSPRSGDLSVYWYQQSLDQGLQFLIQYYNGEERAKGNILERFSAQQFPDLHSELNLSSLELGDSALYFCANHRRSTDTQYFGPGTRLTVL.

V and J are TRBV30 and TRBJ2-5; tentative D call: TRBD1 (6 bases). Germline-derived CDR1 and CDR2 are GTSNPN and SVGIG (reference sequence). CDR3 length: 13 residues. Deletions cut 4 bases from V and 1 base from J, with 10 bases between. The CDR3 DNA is TGTGCCTGGAAGAGACAGGCCCAAGAGACCCAGTACTTC. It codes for CAWKRQAQETQYF.

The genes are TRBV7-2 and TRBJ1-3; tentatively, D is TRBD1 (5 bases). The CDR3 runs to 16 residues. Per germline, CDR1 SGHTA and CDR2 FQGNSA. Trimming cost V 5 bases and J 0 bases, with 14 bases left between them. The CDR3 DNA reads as TGTGCCAGCAGCCCACTCAGGGTGAGCTCTGGAAACACCATATATTTT. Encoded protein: CASSPLRVSSGNTIYF.

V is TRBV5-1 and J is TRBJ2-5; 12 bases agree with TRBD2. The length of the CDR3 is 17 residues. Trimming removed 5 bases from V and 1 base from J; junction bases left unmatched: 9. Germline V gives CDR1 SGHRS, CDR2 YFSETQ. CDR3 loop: CASRSRLAGASQETQYF. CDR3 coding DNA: TGCGCCAGCAGGTCCCGACTAGCGGGGGCGTCCCAAGAGACCCAGTACTTC.

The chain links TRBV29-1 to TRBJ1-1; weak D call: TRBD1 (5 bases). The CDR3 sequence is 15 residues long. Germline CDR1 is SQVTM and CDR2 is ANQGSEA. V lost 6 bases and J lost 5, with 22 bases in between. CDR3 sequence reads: CSVETPRGGGTEAFF. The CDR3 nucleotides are TGCAGCGTCGAGACCCCCCGCGGGGGAGGGACTGAAGCTTTCTTT.

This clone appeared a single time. CDR3 sequence reads: CASSEVEGARGTQYF. The CDR3 DNA is TGTGCCAGCAGTGAAGTGGAGGGGGCGCGGGGGACCCAGTACTTC. V and J are TRBV2 and TRBJ2-5; D may be TRBD1 (7 bases). The CDR3 is 15 residues long. The germline V and J ends were trimmed by 1 base and 7 bases, with 16 bases remaining between them. Germline CDR1 reads SNHLY; CDR2 reads FYNNEI.

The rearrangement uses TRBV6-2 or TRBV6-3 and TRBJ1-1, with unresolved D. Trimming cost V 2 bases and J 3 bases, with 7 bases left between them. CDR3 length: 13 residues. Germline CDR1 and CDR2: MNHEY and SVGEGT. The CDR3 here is CASSYGAYTEAFF. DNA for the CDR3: TGTGCCAGCAGTTACGGTGCGTACACTGAAGCTTTCTTT.

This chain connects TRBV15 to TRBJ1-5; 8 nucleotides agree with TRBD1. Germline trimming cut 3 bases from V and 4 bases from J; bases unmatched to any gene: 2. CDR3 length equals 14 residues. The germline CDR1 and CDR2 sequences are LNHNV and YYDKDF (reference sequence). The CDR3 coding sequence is TGTGCCACCAGCAGCGACAGGGGTAATCAGCCCCAGCATTTT. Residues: CATSSDRGNQPQHF.

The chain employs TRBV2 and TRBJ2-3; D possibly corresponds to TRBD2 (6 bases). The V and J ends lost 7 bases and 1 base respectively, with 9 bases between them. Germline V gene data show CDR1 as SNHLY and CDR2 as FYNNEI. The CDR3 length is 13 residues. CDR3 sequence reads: CASKGTGTDTQYF. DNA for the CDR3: TGTGCCAGCAAGGGGACTGGCACAGATACGCAGTATTTT.